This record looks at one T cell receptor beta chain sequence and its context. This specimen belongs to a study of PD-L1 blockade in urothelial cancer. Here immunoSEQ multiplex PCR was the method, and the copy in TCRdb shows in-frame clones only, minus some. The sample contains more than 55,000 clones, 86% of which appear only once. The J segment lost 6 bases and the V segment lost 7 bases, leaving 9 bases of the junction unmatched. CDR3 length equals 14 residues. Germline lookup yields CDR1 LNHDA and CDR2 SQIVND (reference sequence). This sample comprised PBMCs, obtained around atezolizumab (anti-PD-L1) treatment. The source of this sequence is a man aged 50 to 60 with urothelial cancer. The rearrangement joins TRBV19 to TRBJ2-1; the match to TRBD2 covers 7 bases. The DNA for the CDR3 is TGTGCCAGTACAAGCGGGAAGTTGACCAATGAGCAGTTCTTC. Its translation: CASTSGKLTNEQFF.